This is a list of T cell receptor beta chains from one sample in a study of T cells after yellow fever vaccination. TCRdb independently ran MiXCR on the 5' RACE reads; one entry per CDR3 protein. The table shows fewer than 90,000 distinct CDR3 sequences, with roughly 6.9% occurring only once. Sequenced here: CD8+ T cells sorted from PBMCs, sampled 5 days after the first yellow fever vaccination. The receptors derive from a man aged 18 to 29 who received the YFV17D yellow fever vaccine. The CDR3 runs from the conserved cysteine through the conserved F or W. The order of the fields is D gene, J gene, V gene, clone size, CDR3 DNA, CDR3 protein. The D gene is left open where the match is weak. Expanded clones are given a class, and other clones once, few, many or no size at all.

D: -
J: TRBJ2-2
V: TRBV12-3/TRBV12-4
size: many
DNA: TGTGCCAGCAGTTTTGGCACCGGGGAGCTGTTTTTT
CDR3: CASSFGTGELFF

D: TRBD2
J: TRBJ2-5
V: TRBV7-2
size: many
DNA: TGTGCCAGCAGCTTAATTAGCGGGGGAGCCCAAATCCAAGAGACCCAGTACTTC
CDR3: CASSLISGGAQIQETQYF

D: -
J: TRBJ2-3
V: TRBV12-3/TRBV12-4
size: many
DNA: TGTGCCAGCAAAGAAGCACCCCGGGGCACAGATACGCAGTATTTT
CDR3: CASKEAPRGTDTQYF

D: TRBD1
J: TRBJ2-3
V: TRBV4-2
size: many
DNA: TGTGCCAGCAGCCCTATACAGGACAGGGGGCTGAAAGATACGCAGTATTTT
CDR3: CASSPIQDRGLKDTQYF

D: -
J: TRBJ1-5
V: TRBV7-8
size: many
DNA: TGTGCCAGCAGCTTACCTGGGGGGAATCAGCCCCAGCATTTT
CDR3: CASSLPGGNQPQHF

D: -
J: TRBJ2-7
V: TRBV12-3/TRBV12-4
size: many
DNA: TGTGCCAGCAGTTTAAAGGGAGAGCAGTACTTC
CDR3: CASSLKGEQYF

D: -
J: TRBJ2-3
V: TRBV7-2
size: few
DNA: TGTGCCAGCAGCCCCCGGGCCTCCACAGATACGCAGTATTTT
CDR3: CASSPRASTDTQYF

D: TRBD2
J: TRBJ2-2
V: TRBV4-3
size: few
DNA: TGCGCCACCTCCCCCGGGCGGGGGGGGACATTCACCGGGGAGCTGTTTTTT
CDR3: CATSPGRGGTFTGELFF

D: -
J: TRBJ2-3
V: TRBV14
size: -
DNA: TGTGCCAGCAGCCAAGAGGGGGAGAACACAGATACGCAGTATTTT
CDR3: CASSQEGENTDTQYF

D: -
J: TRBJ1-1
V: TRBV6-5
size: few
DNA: TGTGCCAGCAGTTTCTCAGAGGCTGGCACTGAAGCTTTCTTT
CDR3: CASSFSEAGTEAFF

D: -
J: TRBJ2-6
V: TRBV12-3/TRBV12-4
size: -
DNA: TGTGCCAGCAGTTTATTTCCCCCAAACCGGGGGGCCAACGTCCTGACTTTC
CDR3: CASSLFPPNRGANVLTF

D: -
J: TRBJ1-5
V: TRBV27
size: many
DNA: TGTGCCAGCAGTTTATCTGGGGACAATCAGCCCCAGCATTTT
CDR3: CASSLSGDNQPQHF

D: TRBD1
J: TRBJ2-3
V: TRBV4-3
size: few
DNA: TGCGCCAGCAGCCAATGGGACAGACTTAGCACAGATACGCAGTATTTT
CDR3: CASSQWDRLSTDTQYF

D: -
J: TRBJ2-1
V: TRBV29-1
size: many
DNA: TGCAGCGCCCCCTCAGGGCACTCCTACAATGAGCAGTTCTTC
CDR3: CSAPSGHSYNEQFF

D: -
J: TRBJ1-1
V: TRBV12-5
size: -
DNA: TGTGCTAGTGCCCTGAGGGGGACTGAAGCTTTCTTT
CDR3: CASALRGTEAFF

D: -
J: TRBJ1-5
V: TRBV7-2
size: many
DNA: TGTGCCAGCAGCTTGGGGACCTCGGGTCAGCCCCAGCATTTT
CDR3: CASSLGTSGQPQHF

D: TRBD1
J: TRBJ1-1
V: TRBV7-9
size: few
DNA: TGTGCCAGCAGCTTAGGGGACAGGGACACTGAAGCTTTCTTT
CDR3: CASSLGDRDTEAFF

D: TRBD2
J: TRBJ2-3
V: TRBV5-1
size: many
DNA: TGCGCCAGCAGCTTGAGGGCAGGCTCCCTAGCGGGGGCGGTGGATACGCAGTATTTT
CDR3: CASSLRAGSLAGAVDTQYF

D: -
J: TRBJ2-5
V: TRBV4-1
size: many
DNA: TGCGCCAGCAGCCAAGATCAGGCGGGGAAAGAGACCCAGTACTTC
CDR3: CASSQDQAGKETQYF

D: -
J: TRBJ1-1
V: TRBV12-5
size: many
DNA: TGTGCTAGTGGTTCGGCGCCCGCTGAAGCTTTCTTT
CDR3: CASGSAPAEAFF

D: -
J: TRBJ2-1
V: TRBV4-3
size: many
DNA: TGCGCCAGCAGCCAAGAGGAAGGCGGACATTACAATGAGCAGTTCTTC
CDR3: CASSQEEGGHYNEQFF

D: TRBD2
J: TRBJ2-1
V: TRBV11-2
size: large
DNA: TGTGCCAGCAGCTTAGAACACCCTTGGACTAGCGGGGGGGGTTTTCTCGATGAGCAGTTCTTC
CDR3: CASSLEHPWTSGGGFLDEQFF

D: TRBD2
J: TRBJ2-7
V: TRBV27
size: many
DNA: TGTGCCAGCAGCCCAACTAGCGGTTCCTACGAGCAGTACTTC
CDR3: CASSPTSGSYEQYF

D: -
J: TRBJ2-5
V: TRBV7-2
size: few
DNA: TGTGCCAGCAGCTACGGACTATTTTCTACCCAGTACTTC
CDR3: CASSYGLFSTQYF

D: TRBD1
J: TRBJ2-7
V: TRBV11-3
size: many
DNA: TGTGCCAGCAGCCCGCCGGGACAGTCCTACGAGCAGTACTTC
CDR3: CASSPPGQSYEQYF

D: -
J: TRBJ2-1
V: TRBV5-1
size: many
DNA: TGCGCCAGCAGCTTGGCCCTACTCTCCTACAATGAGCAGTTCTTC
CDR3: CASSLALLSYNEQFF

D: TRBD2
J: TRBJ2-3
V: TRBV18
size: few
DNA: TGTGCCAGCTCACCAGCTCTTCGGACTAGCGGGGGCACAGATACGCAGTATTTT
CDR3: CASSPALRTSGGTDTQYF

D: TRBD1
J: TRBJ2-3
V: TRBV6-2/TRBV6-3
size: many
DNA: TGTGCCAGCAGTTACACGCTACCCGGGACAGCGACAGATACGCAGTATTTT
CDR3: CASSYTLPGTATDTQYF

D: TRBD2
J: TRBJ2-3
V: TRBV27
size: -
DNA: TGTGCCAGCAGTTTAGAACTAGCGGGGGGTACAGATACGCAGTATTTT
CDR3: CASSLELAGGTDTQYF

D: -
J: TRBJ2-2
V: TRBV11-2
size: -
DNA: TGTGCCAGCAGCTTAGACCATACAGAGCAACACTCCACCGGGGAGCTGTTTTTT
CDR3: CASSLDHTEQHSTGELFF

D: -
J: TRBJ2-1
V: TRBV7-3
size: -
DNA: TGTGCCAGCAGCTTAAATCACGGCGAATACAATGAGCAGTTCTTC
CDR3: CASSLNHGEYNEQFF

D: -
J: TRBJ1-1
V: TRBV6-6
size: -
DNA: TGTGCCAGCAAAAATACAGTGGGGACTGAAGCTTTCTTT
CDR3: CASKNTVGTEAFF

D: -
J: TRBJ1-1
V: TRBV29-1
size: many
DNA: TGCAGCGGGTGGAGGAGTACGTTGAACACTGAAGCTTTCTTT
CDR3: CSGWRSTLNTEAFF

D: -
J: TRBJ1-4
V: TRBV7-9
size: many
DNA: TGTGCCAGCAGCTTACCGGGAGGGGAAAAACTGTTTTTT
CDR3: CASSLPGGEKLFF

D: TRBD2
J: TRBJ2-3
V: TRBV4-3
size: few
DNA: TGCGCCAGCAGCCCAAGACTAGCGGGGGGGCTAGATACGCAGTATTTT
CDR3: CASSPRLAGGLDTQYF

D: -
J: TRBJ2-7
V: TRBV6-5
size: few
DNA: TGTGCCAGCAGTTACTCCCCGGGACATTATGCCGAGCAGTACTTC
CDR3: CASSYSPGHYAEQYF

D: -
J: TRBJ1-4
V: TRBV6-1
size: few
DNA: TGTGCCAGCAGTGAACAAGACTCGGGGGCAACTAATGAAAAACTGTTTTTT
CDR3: CASSEQDSGATNEKLFF

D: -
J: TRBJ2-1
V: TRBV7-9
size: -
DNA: TGTGCCAGCGCTGCGACAGCTACAGGGGAGCAGTTCTTC
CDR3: CASAATATGEQFF

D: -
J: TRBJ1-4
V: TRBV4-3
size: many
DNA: TGCGCCAGCAGCCAAGTAACGGGTTTCACTAATGAAAAACTGTTTTTT
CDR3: CASSQVTGFTNEKLFF

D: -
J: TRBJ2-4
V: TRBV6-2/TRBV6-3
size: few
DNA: TGTGCCAGCAGTTATCTTCTAGCCAAAAACATTCAGTACTTC
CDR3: CASSYLLAKNIQYF

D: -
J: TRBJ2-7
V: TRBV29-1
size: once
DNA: TGCAGCGTCAAGACTTTCTCGACATACGAGCACTACTTC
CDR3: CSVKTFSTYEHYF